This TCR beta chain comes out of a study of response to subunit inactivated influenza vaccine. In regard to this clonotype: Its specificity is not known.

The CDR3 runs to 14 residues. CDR1 is SGHNT, CDR2 YYREEE, per germline (reference sequence). The V and J ends lost 1 base and 2 bases respectively, with 6 bases between them. Each CDR3 protein gets one entry after TCRdb re-called the RT-PCR reads with MiXCR. The sample lists hundreds of thousands of distinct CDR3 sequences; about 20% were seen once. Notes on the study in general: Each seasonal influenza vaccination recruits few new T cells, the authors suggested.

The clonotype originates from a man in his fifties or sixties who received an inactivated influenza vaccine. V and J are TRBV5-4 and TRBJ1-4; no reliable D call. Material: PBMCs from blood, obtained less than 22 months after vaccination. CDR3 sequence: CASSLTVTNEKLFF. The DNA of the CDR3 is TGTGCCAGCAGCTTGACAGTGACTAATGAAAAACTGTTTTTT.